The rows below give T cell receptor beta chains drawn from one sample of a study of shared clonotypes between healthy human individuals. The assay was immunoSEQ multiplex PCR, and TCRdb's table has in-frame clones only and misses some. The sample records about 480,000 clones, almost 80% being singletons. The sequenced sample was PBMCs. The receptors derive from a woman aged 40-49 years in good health. Some clones in this sample may be carry-over from other donors' samples. Both conserved end residues are part of each CDR3. The order of the fields is J gene, clone size, V gene, CDR3 protein. For some rows the clone size is stated as once, few or many, or as a class when expanded; others skip it.

TRBJ2-7,-,TRBV10-2,CASSESDQGDYEQYF
TRBJ2-7,few,TRBV27,CASSPGLSYEQYF
TRBJ1-1,-,TRBV6-5,CASSYGLIGTEAFF
TRBJ2-3,-,TRBV5-1,CASSLVLAEDTDTQYF
TRBJ2-2,-,TRBV18,CASSPTGLAGGINTGELFF
TRBJ1-2,-,TRBV11-2,CASSSRGVWYGYTF
TRBJ2-7,few,TRBV18,CASSPPTGTYEQYF
TRBJ2-5,-,TRBV5-4,CASSLERQETQYF
TRBJ2-7,-,TRBV15,CATSRDAGSYEQYF
TRBJ2-3,-,TRBV2,CASTTSRDTQYF
TRBJ2-5,-,TRBV28,CASSFLPGTTQETQYF
TRBJ2-1,-,TRBV18,CASSPTGVDYNEQFF
TRBJ1-1,few,TRBV13,CASSLGGQNTEAFF
TRBJ1-1,few,TRBV25-1,CASTPRGNTEAFF
TRBJ1-2,-,TRBV27,CASSNNRGPNYGYTF
TRBJ2-1,-,TRBV7-3,CASSQLTSGAYNEQFF
TRBJ1-5,-,TRBV19,CASSRGQNQPQHF
TRBJ2-5,-,TRBV6-5,CASSYSLQEQETQYF
TRBJ2-1,-,TRBV7-2,CASSLTSRGYNEQFF
TRBJ1-4,-,TRBV2,CASRNDRGDEKLFF
TRBJ2-3,-,TRBV7-6,CASSARTGLTDAQYF
TRBJ1-1,-,TRBV19,CASTPPLTRLNTEAFF
TRBJ2-7,-,TRBV5-4,CASSHGGTRNYEQYF
TRBJ2-1,-,TRBV7-8,CASSLVPVGNEQFF
TRBJ2-3,-,TRBV27,CASSLAGNAQYF
TRBJ2-1,-,TRBV4-3,CASSQLAGAAEQFF
TRBJ2-7,-,TRBV11-2,CASSLMTAGVIEQYF
TRBJ2-2,-,TRBV4-3,CASSQDLNTGELFF
TRBJ2-7,-,TRBV11-3,CASSPGQGEHEQYF
TRBJ2-1,-,TRBV7-3,CASSLLRGTSYEQFF
TRBJ1-1,-,TRBV18,CASSPRAGARNTEAFF
TRBJ1-1,few,TRBV23-1,CASSHQTGNTEAFF
TRBJ1-5,-,TRBV30,CAWNRNSNQPQHF
TRBJ2-7,-,TRBV6-5,CASSYLARGPSYEQYF
TRBJ2-1,once,TRBV15,CATSRASGRGNEQFF
TRBJ1-1,once,TRBV5-4,CASSIDRGKLNTEAFF
TRBJ2-3,-,TRBV7-9,CASSLGLEAGADTQYF
TRBJ1-3,-,TRBV28,CASSLWGLSGNTIYF
TRBJ2-2,-,TRBV5-4,CASSLSTDAGELFF
TRBJ2-4,-,TRBV14,CASSQDRGTGLNIQYF
TRBJ2-5,few,TRBV18,CASSRTIRETQYF
TRBJ2-5,-,TRBV7-7,CASSLGGQGEETQYF
TRBJ2-7,-,TRBV11-2,CASSFNRAEQYF
TRBJ2-1,once,TRBV11-1,CASTSTSGSNEQFF
TRBJ2-1,few,TRBV7-9,CASSRWAGVSYNEQFF
TRBJ1-5,-,TRBV2,CASSPQSREFNQPQHF
TRBJ2-3,once,TRBV5-1,CASSGRAASLIDTQYF
TRBJ2-2,-,TRBV19,CASSIRKHTGELFF
TRBJ2-7,-,TRBV7-9,CASSNLYEQYF
TRBJ1-5,-,TRBV28,CASTSHRGLGQPQHF
TRBJ2-1,-,TRBV18,CASSPIGREGAYNEQFF
TRBJ2-7,-,TRBV30,CAWTRGTSGRAEQYF
TRBJ2-7,-,TRBV6-5,CASSRTGIGYEQYF